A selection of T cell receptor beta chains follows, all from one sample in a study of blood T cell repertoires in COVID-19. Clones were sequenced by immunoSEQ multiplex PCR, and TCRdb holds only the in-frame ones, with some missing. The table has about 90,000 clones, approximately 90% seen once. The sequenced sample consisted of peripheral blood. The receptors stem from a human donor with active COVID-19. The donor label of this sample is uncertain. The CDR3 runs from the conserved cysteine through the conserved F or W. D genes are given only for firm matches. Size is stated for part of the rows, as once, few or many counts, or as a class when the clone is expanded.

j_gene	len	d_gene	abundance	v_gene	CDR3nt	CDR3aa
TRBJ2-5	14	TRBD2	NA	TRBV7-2	TGTGCCAGCAGCTTCAAAGCGGGGCCTGGGGCCCAGTACTTC	CASSFKAGPGAQYF
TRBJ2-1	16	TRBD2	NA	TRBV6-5	TGTGCCAGCAGTTTTCTAGGACTAGCGGGATACAATGAGCAGTTCTTC	CASSFLGLAGYNEQFF
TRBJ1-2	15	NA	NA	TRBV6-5	TGTGCCAGCAGTTACTCGATAGCCGTCTCACCTGGCTACACCTTC	CASSYSIAVSPGYTF
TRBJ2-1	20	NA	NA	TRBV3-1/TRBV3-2	TGTGCCAGCAGCCAATATTTAGTTGGCGGGGGCGTATCCTCCTACAATGAGCAGTTCTTC	CASSQYLVGGGVSSYNEQFF
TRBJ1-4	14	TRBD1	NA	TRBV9	TGTGCCAGCAGCGGGGACAGTTCAGGGGAAAAACTGTTTTTT	CASSGDSSGEKLFF
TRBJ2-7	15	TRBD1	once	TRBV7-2	TGTGCCAGCAGCCCGGACAGGGGAGGCACCTACGAGCAGTACTTC	CASSPDRGGTYEQYF
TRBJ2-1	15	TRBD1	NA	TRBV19	TGTGCCAGTAGTATCTTGGGACAGGGGAGGGATGAGCAGTTCTTC	CASSILGQGRDEQFF
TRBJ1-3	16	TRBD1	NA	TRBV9	TGTGCCAGCAGCGAGGAGGGGGCCCCCTTTGGAAACACCATATATTTT	CASSEEGAPFGNTIYF
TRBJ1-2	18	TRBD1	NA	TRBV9	TGTGCCAGCAGCGTAGAGAGGGACAGGGCACCTGTTCCACAAGGCTACACCTTC	CASSVERDRAPVPQGYTF
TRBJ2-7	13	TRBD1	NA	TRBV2	TGTGCCAGCAGTGGACAGGGCCCCTACGAGCAGTACTTC	CASSGQGPYEQYF
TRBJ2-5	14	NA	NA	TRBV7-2	TGTGCCAGCAGCCGGACACAGGTACAAGAGACCCAGTACTTC	CASSRTQVQETQYF
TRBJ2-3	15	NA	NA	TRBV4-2	TGTGCCAGCAGCCTTAAAGAGGCCGCGACAGATACGCAGTATTTT	CASSLKEAATDTQYF
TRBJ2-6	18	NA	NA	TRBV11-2	TGTGCCAGCAGCTTAGAGATTTGGGCCTCCTCTGGGGCCAACGTCCTGACTTTC	CASSLEIWASSGANVLTF
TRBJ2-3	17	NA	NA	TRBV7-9	TGTGCCAGCAGCTTATTAAACAGGACGGCATACACAGATACGCAGTATTTT	CASSLLNRTAYTDTQYF
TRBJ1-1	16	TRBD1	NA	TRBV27	TGTGCCAGCAGGCGGGACAGGGGGCAGGGGAACACTGAAGCTTTCTTT	CASRRDRGQGNTEAFF
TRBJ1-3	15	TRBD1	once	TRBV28	TGTGCCAGCAGCGCGGACAGGACCCTCGGAAACACCATATATTTT	CASSADRTLGNTIYF
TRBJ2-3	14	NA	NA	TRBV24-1	TGTGCCACCAGTGTTAGCCGGGACACAGATACGCAGTATTTT	CATSVSRDTDTQYF
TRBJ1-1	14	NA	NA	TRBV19	TGTGCCAGTAGTATAGCAGGGGCGGGCACTGAAGCTTTCTTT	CASSIAGAGTEAFF
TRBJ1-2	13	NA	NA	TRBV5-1	TGCGCCAGCAGCTCAGGGCCCCCAGATGGCTACACCTTC	CASSSGPPDGYTF
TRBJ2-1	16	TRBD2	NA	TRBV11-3	TGTGCCAGCAGCTCCCAGCGGGGGGGCCGTTGGGATGAGCAGTTCTTC	CASSSQRGGRWDEQFF
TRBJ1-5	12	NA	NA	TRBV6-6	TGTGCCGCCGGGGGGGACAATCAGCCCCAGCATTTT	CAAGGDNQPQHF
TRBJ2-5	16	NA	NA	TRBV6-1	TGTGCCAGCAGTGACCTTCCGACAGGCAACCAAGAGACCCAGTACTTC	CASSDLPTGNQETQYF
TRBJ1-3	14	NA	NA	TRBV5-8	TGTGCCAGCAGCTTCGGAGGCCCTGGAAACACCATATATTTT	CASSFGGPGNTIYF
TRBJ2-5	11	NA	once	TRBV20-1	TGCGTACTAGAGGACCAAGAGACCCAGTACTTC	CVLEDQETQYF
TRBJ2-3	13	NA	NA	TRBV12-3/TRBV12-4	TGTGCCAGCAGCCCACAGGGCACAGATACGCAGTATTTT	CASSPQGTDTQYF